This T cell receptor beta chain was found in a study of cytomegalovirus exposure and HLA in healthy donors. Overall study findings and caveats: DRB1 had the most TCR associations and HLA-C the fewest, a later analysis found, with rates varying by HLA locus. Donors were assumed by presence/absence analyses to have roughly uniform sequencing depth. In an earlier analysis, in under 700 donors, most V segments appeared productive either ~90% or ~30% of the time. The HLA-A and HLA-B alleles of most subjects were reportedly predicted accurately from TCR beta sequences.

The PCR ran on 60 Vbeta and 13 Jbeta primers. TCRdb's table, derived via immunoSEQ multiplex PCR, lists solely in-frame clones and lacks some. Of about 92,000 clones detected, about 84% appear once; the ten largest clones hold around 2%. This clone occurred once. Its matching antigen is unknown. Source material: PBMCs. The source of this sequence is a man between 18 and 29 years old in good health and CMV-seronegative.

CDR3 sequence (DNA): TGTGCCAGCAGCTTTGGACAGCCGAATGAAAAACTGTTTTTT. It is translated as CASSFGQPNEKLFF. This chain joins TRBV7-9 and TRBJ1-4; weak D call: TRBD1 (6 bases). Germline CDR1 and CDR2: SEHNR and FQNEAQ (reference sequence). The CDR3 spans 14 residues. Trimming took 3 bases from V and 5 from J, leaving 10 bases between them.